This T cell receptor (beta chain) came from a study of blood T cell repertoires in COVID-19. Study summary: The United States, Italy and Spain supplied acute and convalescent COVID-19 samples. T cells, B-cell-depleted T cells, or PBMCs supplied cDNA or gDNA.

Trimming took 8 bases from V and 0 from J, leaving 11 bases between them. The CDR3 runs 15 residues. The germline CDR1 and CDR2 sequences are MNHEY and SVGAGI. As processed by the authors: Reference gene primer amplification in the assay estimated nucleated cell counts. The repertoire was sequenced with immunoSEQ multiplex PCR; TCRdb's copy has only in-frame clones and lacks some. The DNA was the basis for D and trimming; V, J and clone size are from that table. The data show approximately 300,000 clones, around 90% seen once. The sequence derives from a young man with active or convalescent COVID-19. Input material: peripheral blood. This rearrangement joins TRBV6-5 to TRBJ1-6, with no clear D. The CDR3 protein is CASSRSSSYNSPLHF. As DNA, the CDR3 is TGTGCCAGCTCCCGGTCAAGCTCCTATAATTCACCCCTCCACTTT.